The rows below give T cell receptor beta chains drawn from one sample of a study of T-cell reconstitution after alpha-beta-depleted transplantation in children. TCRdb redid the calling of the PCR reads with MiXCR, one entry per CDR3 protein. The data show around 960,000 distinct CDR3 sequences, 25% to 35% seen once. Sequences were derived from PBMCs, mostly from graft donor cells, sampled 360 days after TCRalphabeta/CD19-depleted stem cell transplant. The receptors were sampled from a boy less than two years old who had a stem cell transplant for SCID, so the T cells may come from the graft donor. Each CDR3 is given with its conserved first and last residue. A D gene is named only where the DNA matches it firmly. Clone size is stated in some rows and not others, as once, few, many or a class when expanded.

clone size: few; J gene: TRBJ2-2; D gene: NA; V gene: TRBV6-5; CDR3 DNA: TGTGCCAGCAGTTACCGAACTACCGCCACCGGGGAGCTGTTTTTT; CDR3 protein: CASSYRTTATGELFF
clone size: NA; J gene: TRBJ2-7; D gene: NA; V gene: TRBV20-1; CDR3 DNA: TGCAGTGCTAGAGCCTTCACAGGGATGAGAGGGGAGCAGTACTTC; CDR3 protein: CSARAFTGMRGEQYF
clone size: NA; J gene: TRBJ2-3; D gene: NA; V gene: TRBV27; CDR3 DNA: TGTGCCAGCAATCAAGGGGCTCTGGGGCAGTATTTT; CDR3 protein: CASNQGALGQYF
clone size: few; J gene: TRBJ2-2; D gene: NA; V gene: TRBV2; CDR3 DNA: TGTGCCAGCAGTGAGGAGGAGGGGGCTCTTCTGAACACCGGGGAGCTGTTTTTT; CDR3 protein: CASSEEEGALLNTGELFF
clone size: NA; J gene: TRBJ2-1; D gene: TRBD2; V gene: TRBV7-3; CDR3 DNA: TGTGCCAGCAGCCTCCGCCCCGGACTAGCGGCTTACAATGAGCAGTTCTTC; CDR3 protein: CASSLRPGLAAYNEQFF
clone size: few; J gene: TRBJ2-1; D gene: NA; V gene: TRBV9; CDR3 DNA: TGTGCCAGCAGCCCTGAGGGATACTACAATGAGCAGTTCTTC; CDR3 protein: CASSPEGYYNEQFF
clone size: many; J gene: TRBJ2-5; D gene: NA; V gene: TRBV3-1; CDR3 DNA: TGTGCCAGCAGCCAAGGGGCAGCTACCAAAGAGTACTTC; CDR3 protein: CASSQGAATKEYF
clone size: NA; J gene: TRBJ2-5; D gene: NA; V gene: TRBV2; CDR3 DNA: TGTGCCAGCAGTGTAAACCAGGGGAGACAAGAGACCCAGTACTTC; CDR3 protein: CASSVNQGRQETQYF
clone size: few; J gene: TRBJ2-1; D gene: NA; V gene: TRBV12-3/TRBV12-4; CDR3 DNA: TGTGCCAGCAGTTTGCCAGGGGCGGCCCAAAATGAGCAGTTCTTC; CDR3 protein: CASSLPGAAQNEQFF
clone size: NA; J gene: TRBJ2-2; D gene: NA; V gene: TRBV12-3/TRBV12-4; CDR3 DNA: TGTGCCAGCAGTTTCTTAGGTTCGGTCGGGGAGCTGTTTTTT; CDR3 protein: CASSFLGSVGELFF
clone size: NA; J gene: TRBJ2-3; D gene: TRBD1; V gene: TRBV5-1; CDR3 DNA: TGCGCCAGCAGCTTGGGTTTTACAGGGGCCAGCACAGATACGCAGTATTTT; CDR3 protein: CASSLGFTGASTDTQYF
clone size: few; J gene: TRBJ2-5; D gene: NA; V gene: TRBV5-8; CDR3 DNA: TGTGCCAGCAGCTTTTTCCGGGACCATCAAGAGACCCAGTACTTC; CDR3 protein: CASSFFRDHQETQYF
clone size: few; J gene: TRBJ1-2; D gene: NA; V gene: TRBV2; CDR3 DNA: TGTGCCAGCAGTGAAGAGGGTAGCAATGGCTACACCTTC; CDR3 protein: CASSEEGSNGYTF
clone size: NA; J gene: TRBJ2-5; D gene: NA; V gene: TRBV5-1; CDR3 DNA: TGCGCCAGCAGCTTTGGGCGGGGTGCCGCAGAGACCCAGTACTTC; CDR3 protein: CASSFGRGAAETQYF
clone size: few; J gene: TRBJ1-2; D gene: NA; V gene: TRBV6-1; CDR3 DNA: TGTGCCAGCAGAACCCTCGACCTGGGTAATGGCTACACCTTC; CDR3 protein: CASRTLDLGNGYTF
clone size: few; J gene: TRBJ2-1; D gene: NA; V gene: TRBV4-1; CDR3 DNA: TGCGCCAGCAGCGACAGGGAGGGTTACAATGAGCAGTTCTTC; CDR3 protein: CASSDREGYNEQFF
clone size: NA; J gene: TRBJ1-1; D gene: TRBD1; V gene: TRBV7-9; CDR3 DNA: TGTGCCAGCAGCTCTGACAGGGGGTGGCCGTTTGAAGCTTTCTTT; CDR3 protein: CASSSDRGWPFEAFF
clone size: few; J gene: TRBJ1-1; D gene: TRBD1; V gene: TRBV20-1; CDR3 DNA: TGCAGTGCTAGACCTGACAGGGTGGGCACTGAAGCTTTCTTT; CDR3 protein: CSARPDRVGTEAFF
clone size: NA; J gene: TRBJ2-5; D gene: TRBD2; V gene: TRBV4-2; CDR3 DNA: TGTGCCAGCAGCCAACTAGCGGGGGTGGAGACCCAGTACTTC; CDR3 protein: CASSQLAGVETQYF
clone size: NA; J gene: TRBJ2-2; D gene: TRBD2; V gene: TRBV14; CDR3 DNA: TGTGCCAGCAGCCAAGATATTGGGACTAGCGGTACCGGGGAGCTGTTTTTT; CDR3 protein: CASSQDIGTSGTGELFF
clone size: few; J gene: TRBJ2-7; D gene: NA; V gene: TRBV10-2; CDR3 DNA: TGCGCCAGCAGTGATGGGGGGAGTCGGTACGAGCAGTACTTC; CDR3 protein: CASSDGGSRYEQYF
clone size: few; J gene: TRBJ2-2; D gene: TRBD1; V gene: TRBV9; CDR3 DNA: TGTGCCAGCAGCCCTCACAGGGGGCCCGGGGAGCTGTTTTTT; CDR3 protein: CASSPHRGPGELFF
clone size: NA; J gene: TRBJ2-2; D gene: NA; V gene: TRBV10-3; CDR3 DNA: TGTGCCATCAGTGAGACTCCGTTGTCCGGGGAGCTGTTTTTT; CDR3 protein: CAISETPLSGELFF
clone size: NA; J gene: TRBJ1-4; D gene: NA; V gene: TRBV5-1; CDR3 DNA: TGCGCCAGCAGCTTGGAGTTCAGGGCCTCTAATGAAAAACTGTTTTTT; CDR3 protein: CASSLEFRASNEKLFF
clone size: few; J gene: TRBJ2-1; D gene: NA; V gene: TRBV3-1; CDR3 DNA: TGTGCCAGCGGGGGCGGCGGTTACAATGAGCAGTTCTTC; CDR3 protein: CASGGGGYNEQFF
clone size: NA; J gene: TRBJ1-2; D gene: NA; V gene: TRBV28; CDR3 DNA: TGTGCCAGCAGTTTAGCCCCAGGGGAGGGAGATGGCTACACCTTC; CDR3 protein: CASSLAPGEGDGYTF
clone size: NA; J gene: TRBJ1-3; D gene: NA; V gene: TRBV5-1; CDR3 DNA: TGCGCCAGCAGCTTGGCCGTGTCGGGGACTGGAAACACCATATATTTT; CDR3 protein: CASSLAVSGTGNTIYF
clone size: NA; J gene: TRBJ2-7; D gene: TRBD1; V gene: TRBV7-2; CDR3 DNA: TGTGCCAGCAGGATCGCCGGGACAGGGAGCTCCTACGAGCAGTACTTC; CDR3 protein: CASRIAGTGSSYEQYF
clone size: few; J gene: TRBJ2-3; D gene: TRBD1; V gene: TRBV5-1; CDR3 DNA: TGCGCCAGCAGCCCTACCCGACAGGGCGGGACAGATACGCAGTATTTT; CDR3 protein: CASSPTRQGGTDTQYF
clone size: NA; J gene: TRBJ2-5; D gene: NA; V gene: TRBV27; CDR3 DNA: TGTGCCAGCACCCGGAGCCCGCAAGAGACCCAGTACTTC; CDR3 protein: CASTRSPQETQYF
clone size: NA; J gene: TRBJ1-5; D gene: TRBD1; V gene: TRBV12-3/TRBV12-4; CDR3 DNA: TGTGCCAGCAGCCAAGGGACAGTTGTGGCTCAGCCCCAGCATTTT; CDR3 protein: CASSQGTVVAQPQHF
clone size: NA; J gene: TRBJ2-7; D gene: NA; V gene: TRBV5-1; CDR3 DNA: TGCGCCAGCAGCAGGACAGAACTAACCTACGAGCAGTACTTC; CDR3 protein: CASSRTELTYEQYF
clone size: NA; J gene: TRBJ2-2; D gene: NA; V gene: TRBV28; CDR3 DNA: TGTGCCAGCAGGACCGGTAGTCCCAACACCGGGGAGCTGTTTTTT; CDR3 protein: CASRTGSPNTGELFF
clone size: NA; J gene: TRBJ2-3; D gene: NA; V gene: TRBV2; CDR3 DNA: TGTGCCAGCAGGAACCCCAAGTTTGGGCAGTATTTT; CDR3 protein: CASRNPKFGQYF
clone size: few; J gene: TRBJ1-2; D gene: NA; V gene: TRBV28; CDR3 DNA: TGTGCCAGCAGTTTTCAGGTGACCTATGGCTACACCTTC; CDR3 protein: CASSFQVTYGYTF
clone size: NA; J gene: TRBJ2-7; D gene: NA; V gene: TRBV28; CDR3 DNA: TGTGCCAGCAGAAAGTTCTACGAGCAGTACTTC; CDR3 protein: CASRKFYEQYF
clone size: many; J gene: TRBJ2-6; D gene: NA; V gene: TRBV28; CDR3 DNA: TGTGCCAGCAGTTTACGGACTGGGGCCAACGTCCTGACTTTC; CDR3 protein: CASSLRTGANVLTF
clone size: few; J gene: TRBJ1-1; D gene: TRBD1; V gene: TRBV6-1; CDR3 DNA: TGTGCCAGCACCAGACAGGGGGGAGACACTGAAGCTTTCTTT; CDR3 protein: CASTRQGGDTEAFF
clone size: NA; J gene: TRBJ1-5; D gene: TRBD1; V gene: TRBV3-1; CDR3 DNA: TGTGCCAGCAGACAGAACCGGGACAGGGGTCTGGAGCCCCAGCATTTT; CDR3 protein: CASRQNRDRGLEPQHF
clone size: few; J gene: TRBJ2-7; D gene: NA; V gene: TRBV4-3; CDR3 DNA: TGCGCCAGCAGCCAAGATCGGGCTCCTATCTACGAGCAGTACTTC; CDR3 protein: CASSQDRAPIYEQYF
clone size: few; J gene: TRBJ2-1; D gene: TRBD1; V gene: TRBV5-5; CDR3 DNA: TGTGCCAGCAGCTCGACAGGGGGCAATTACAATGAGCAGTTCTTC; CDR3 protein: CASSSTGGNYNEQFF
clone size: NA; J gene: TRBJ2-7; D gene: NA; V gene: TRBV27; CDR3 DNA: TGTGCCAGCAGCGGGACGGCCGGGACGGTCCTCTTC; CDR3 protein: CASSGTAGTVLF
clone size: NA; J gene: TRBJ2-1; D gene: TRBD1; V gene: TRBV7-9; CDR3 DNA: TGTGCCAGCAGCTTAGAGGGACAGTTCTTCTCCTACAATGAGCAGTTCTTC; CDR3 protein: CASSLEGQFFSYNEQFF
clone size: few; J gene: TRBJ2-7; D gene: NA; V gene: TRBV28; CDR3 DNA: TGTGCCAGCAGTCCCCCTGCCCAGCCCGAGCAGTACTTC; CDR3 protein: CASSPPAQPEQYF
clone size: NA; J gene: TRBJ2-1; D gene: TRBD2; V gene: TRBV20-1; CDR3 DNA: TGCAGTCCTTTTGGCGGGGGGAGCTCCTACAATGAGCAGTTCTTC; CDR3 protein: CSPFGGGSSYNEQFF
clone size: NA; J gene: TRBJ2-3; D gene: TRBD2; V gene: TRBV2; CDR3 DNA: TGTGCCAGCAGCAGAGGCCTCGGCGGCGGGGGACCACAGAGCACAGATACGCAGTATTTT; CDR3 protein: CASSRGLGGGGPQSTDTQYF